The 21 T cell receptor beta chains below all came from one sample that was sequenced in a study of cytomegalovirus exposure and HLA in healthy donors. Both 60 Vbeta primers and 13 Jbeta primers went into the PCR. The data were produced by immunoSEQ multiplex PCR, yet TCRdb's version contains in-frame clones alone and is incomplete. Of tens of thousands of clones listed, approximately 80% are singletons. The source material was PBMCs. These receptor sequences come from a man younger than 45 in good health and CMV-seropositive.

The chain carries TRBV28 and TRBJ2-3, with 9 bases identical to TRBD2. V was clipped by 3 bases and J by 2 bases; unmatched bases: 12. The CDR3 spans 18 residues. Germline values: CDR1 MDHEN, CDR2 SYDVKM. The CDR3 nucleotides read TGTGCCAGCAGTTTTATGTTAGGGTCTAGCGGGAACACAGATACGCAGTATTTT. The encoded protein is CASSFMLGSSGNTDTQYF.

This clone was observed a single time. The chain employs TRBV6-1 and TRBJ1-5; D possibly corresponds to TRBD1 (5 bases). CDR1 MNHNS and CDR2 SASEGT come from the germline V gene. The CDR3 loop spans 15 amino acids. The V end was cut by 6 bases, the J end by 0 bases, with 12 bases between. The CDR3 nucleotides read TGTGCCAGCAGGACGCGGGGGGTTAGCAATCAGCCCCAGCATTTT. It codes for CASRTRGVSNQPQHF.

This chain links TRBV5-1 with TRBJ1-6, with D uncertain. Germline CDR1 SGHRS, CDR2 YFSETQ. Between the trimmed V and J ends, which lost 0 bases and 4 bases, there was a span of 8 bases. This CDR3 has 15 amino acids. CDR3 DNA sequence: TGCGCCAGCAGCTTGGACGGAGTGTATAATTCACCCCTCCACTTT. Translated: CASSLDGVYNSPLHF.

V usage is TRBV27 and J usage is TRBJ1-1; D not resolved. The germline V gene encodes CDR1 MNHEY and CDR2 SMNVEV (reference sequence). The CDR3 length is 13 residues. V lost 5 bases, J lost 7 bases, and 14 bases lay in between. The CDR3, as DNA: TGTGCCAGCAGTCCCTCCGGGTTGGATGAAGCTTTCTTT. It specifies CASSPSGLDEAFF.

This chain uses TRBV25-1 with TRBJ2-2; D unclear. CDR1 and CDR2 from the germline V gene are MGHDK and SYGVNS. This CDR3 spans 13 amino acids. V was clipped by 4 bases and J by 4 bases, with 7 bases between them. The CDR3 DNA is TGTGCCAGCAGTGTGGCGGTCACCGGGGAGCTGTTTTTT. It codes for CASSVAVTGELFF. Supplemented by reference TRBV25-1 and TRBJ2-2, the full variable domain reads EADIYQTPRYLVIGTGKKITLECSQTMGHDKMYWYQQDPGMELHLIHYSYGVNSTEKGDLSSESTVSRIRTEHFPLTLESARPSHTSQYLCASSVAVTGELFFGEGSRLTVL.

This clone was counted a single time. This sequence joins TRBV15 and TRBJ2-7; D possibly corresponds to TRBD1 (6 bases). Germline V CDR1 and CDR2: LNHNV, YYDKDF (reference sequence). The length of the CDR3 is 15 residues. V gave up 0 bases and J gave up 1 base, with 10 bases separating them. CDR3 in DNA: TGTGCCACCAGCAGAGATTTAGACAGGTCCTACGAGCAGTACTTC. It is translated as CATSRDLDRSYEQYF.

This chain links TRBV6-6 with TRBJ2-7, with TRBD1 as a possible D gene (5 bases). V lost 10 bases, J lost 1 base, and 17 bases lay in between. The germline V gene has CDR1 MNHNY and CDR2 SVGAGI (reference sequence). This CDR3 is built from 14 residues. CDR3 amino acids: CAITESDKSYEQYF. The CDR3 DNA reads TGTGCCATCACAGAGTCGGACAAATCCTACGAGCAGTACTTC.

V and J are TRBV9 and TRBJ2-7; 8 bases align to TRBD2. Germline V lookup: CDR1 SGDLS, CDR2 YYNGEE. V gave up 2 bases and J gave up 4 bases; unmatched junction bases: 8. There are 15 residues in the CDR3. Here the CDR3 reads CASSVSGSDRYEQYF. DNA for the CDR3: TGTGCCAGCAGCGTCAGCGGGAGCGATCGATACGAGCAGTACTTC.

The rearrangement links TRBV27 to TRBJ1-6, with D perhaps TRBD1 (6 bases). The V and J ends lost 9 bases and 0 bases respectively, with 12 bases between them. Germline V gene sequence: CDR1 MNHEY, CDR2 SMNVEV (reference sequence). The CDR3 length is 15 residues. Here the CDR3 DNA reads TGTGCCAGTGGGAGGGGGAGCTCCTATAATTCACCCCTCCACTTT. It translates to CASGRGSSYNSPLHF.

This chain uses TRBV19 with TRBJ1-1; D not resolved. In germline, CDR1 is LNHDA, CDR2 SQIVND (reference sequence). The CDR3 contains 14 residues. The V gene lost 4 bases and the J gene lost 4 bases, with 13 bases spanning the gap. The CDR3 region is CASSRGLVSTEAFF. The CDR3 nucleotides are TGTGCCAGTAGTAGAGGCCTTGTGAGCACTGAAGCTTTCTTT.

This clone was seen a handful of times. The chain has TRBV9 and TRBJ2-3; D is possibly TRBD2 (5 bases). V was trimmed by 4 bases and J by 0 bases, leaving 12 bases between them. This CDR3 has 15 amino acids. The germline gives CDR1 SGDLS, CDR2 YYNGEE. The CDR3 bases are TGTGCCAGCAGCCCCTCTAGCAGTAGCACAGATACGCAGTATTTT. It codes for CASSPSSSSTDTQYF.

This chain links TRBV11-2 with TRBJ1-2; 8 bases agree with TRBD1. V lost 5 bases and J lost 7; bases outside the gene matches: 6. CDR3 length: 13 residues. Germline CDR1 SGHAT, CDR2 FQNNGV. The DNA of the CDR3 is TGTGCCAGCAGCCGCCAGGGGGCGGTTGGCTACACCTTC. Translation: CASSRQGAVGYTF.

This clone was seen only a few times. Distinct nucleotide sequences in the sample also encode this CDR3. V gene TRBV15 combines with J gene TRBJ2-7, with 7 bases lining up with TRBD1. The CDR3 extends over 15 amino acids. CDR1 is LNHNV, CDR2 YYDKDF, per germline (reference sequence). Losses at the gene ends were 0 bases for V and 1 base for J; bases not matched to a gene: 3. This chain's CDR3 is CATSRDRGQSYEQYF. The CDR3 coding sequence is TGTGCCACCAGCAGAGATCGGGGACAGTCCTACGAGCAGTACTTC.

J is TRBJ2-5 and V is TRBV2, with D hard to call. Trimming shortened V by 6 bases and J by 5 bases, and 7 bases separated the two germline ends. The CDR3 covers 11 residues. Germline V gene sequence: CDR1 SNHLY, CDR2 FYNNEI. In DNA form, the CDR3 reads TGTGCCAGCAGCTCTCGGGAGACCCAGTACTTC. Protein sequence: CASSSRETQYF.

This clone has more than one count but fewer than ten. The rearrangement links TRBV18 to TRBJ1-2; 7 bases align to TRBD1. Germline V lookup: CDR1 KGHSH, CDR2 LQKENI. The J segment lost 1 base and the V segment lost 3 bases, leaving 2 bases of the junction unmatched. The CDR3 extends over 14 amino acids. The CDR3 reads CASSPGQLNYGYTF. CDR3 nucleotide sequence: TGTGCCAGCTCACCGGGACAGCTTAACTATGGCTACACCTTC.

The chain has TRBV5-1 and TRBJ2-7; 9 positions agree with TRBD1. Germline V CDR1 and CDR2: SGHRS, YFSETQ. V trimming: 1 base; J trimming: 4 bases; junction bases outside the gene matches: 12. The CDR3 runs to 17 residues. DNA for the CDR3: TGCGCCAGCAGCTTGCCTCCTCCGGGACAGGGTAAATACGAGCAGTACTTC. This gives the protein CASSLPPPGQGKYEQYF.

This sequence joins TRBV6-5 and TRBJ1-2; D perhaps matches TRBD1 (6 bases). The CDR3 spans 15 residues. Germline CDR1 is MNHEY and CDR2 is SVGAGI. The ends were cut back, 0 bases at V and 0 bases at J, with 8 bases in the middle. The DNA of the CDR3 is TGTGCCAGCAGTTACTCGGGACAAGCTAACTATGGCTACACCTTC. As protein: CASSYSGQANYGYTF.

The chain has TRBV7-9 and TRBJ1-1, with a tentative D call TRBD1 (5 bases). Trimming removed 4 bases from V and 1 base from J, with 7 bases in between. CDR3 size: 13 residues. The germline gives CDR1 SEHNR, CDR2 FQNEAQ (reference sequence). In DNA form, the CDR3 reads TGTGCCAGCAGCTCTAGGGGGAACACTGAAGCTTTCTTT. This codes for CASSSRGNTEAFF.

The rearrangement uses TRBV4-3 and TRBJ2-3, with a weak D call TRBD1 (6 bases). V dropped 0 bases and J dropped 0 bases, with 19 bases sitting between them. Germline V gene sequence: CDR1 LGHNA, CDR2 YSLEER. CDR3 length equals 19 residues. The CDR3 DNA reads as TGCGCCAGCAGCCAAGAATGGGGGCTAATAGCGCATAGCACAGATACGCAGTATTTT. Translated, it gives CASSQEWGLIAHSTDTQYF.

This clone was detected only a few times. Written as DNA, the CDR3 is TGTGCCACCAGCAGAGAAGCACAGATCTCCCTGCCCCAGCATTTT. This codes for CATSREAQISLPQHF. This chain joins TRBV15 and TRBJ1-5; D not resolved. There are 15 residues in the CDR3. With 0 bases removed from V and 9 bases from J, the gap between germline ends came to 15 bases. CDR1 LNHNV and CDR2 YYDKDF come from the germline V gene (reference sequence). The variable domain in full, with the rest retrieved from reference TRBV15 and TRBJ1-5, is DAMVIQNPRYQVTQFGKPVTLSCSQTLNHNVMYWYQQKSSQAPKLLFHYYDKDFNNEADTPDNFQSRRPNTSFCFLDIRSPGLGDTAMYLCATSREAQISLPQHFGDGTRLSIL.

The chain couples TRBV10-1 to TRBJ2-3, with D perhaps TRBD2 (6 bases). Germline V gene sequence: CDR1 WNHNN, CDR2 SYGVQD (reference sequence). The CDR3 length is 16 residues. V gave up 5 bases and J gave up 4 bases, with 19 bases separating them. The CDR3 DNA sequence: TGCGCCAGCAGTAACCCCTACGGGACTTCGGCAGATACGCAGTATTTT. Protein product: CASSNPYGTSADTQYF.